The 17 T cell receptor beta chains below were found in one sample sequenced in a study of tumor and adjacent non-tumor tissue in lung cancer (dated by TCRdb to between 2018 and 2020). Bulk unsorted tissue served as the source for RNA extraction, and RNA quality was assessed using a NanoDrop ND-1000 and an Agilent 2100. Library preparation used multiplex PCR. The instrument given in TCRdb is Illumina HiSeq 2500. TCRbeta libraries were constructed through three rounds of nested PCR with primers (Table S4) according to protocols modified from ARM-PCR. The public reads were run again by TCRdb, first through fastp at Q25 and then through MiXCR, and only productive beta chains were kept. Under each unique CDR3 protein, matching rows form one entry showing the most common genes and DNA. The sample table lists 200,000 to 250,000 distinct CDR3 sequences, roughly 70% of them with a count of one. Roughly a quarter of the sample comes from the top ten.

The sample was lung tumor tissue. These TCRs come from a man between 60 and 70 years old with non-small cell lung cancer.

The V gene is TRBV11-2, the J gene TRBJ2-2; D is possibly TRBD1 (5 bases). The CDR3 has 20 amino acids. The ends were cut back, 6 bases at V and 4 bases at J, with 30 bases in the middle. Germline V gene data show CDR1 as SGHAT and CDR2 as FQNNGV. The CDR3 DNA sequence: TGTGCCAGCAGTCCTATCTCTGGGGCCAGCGTTCAGACTGCCACCGGGGAGCTGTTTTTT. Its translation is CASSPISGASVQTATGELFF.

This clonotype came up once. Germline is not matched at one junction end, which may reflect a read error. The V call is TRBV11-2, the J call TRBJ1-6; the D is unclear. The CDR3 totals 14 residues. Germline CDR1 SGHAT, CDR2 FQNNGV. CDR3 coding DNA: TGTGCCAACAGCTTTGGGGTGGTTAATTCACCCCTCCGCTTT. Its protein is CANSFGVVNSPLRF.

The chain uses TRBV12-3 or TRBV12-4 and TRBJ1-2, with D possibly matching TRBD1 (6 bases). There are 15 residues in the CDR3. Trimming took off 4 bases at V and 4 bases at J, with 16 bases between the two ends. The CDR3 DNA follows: TGTGCCAGCAGTTGCTCCGGGACAAGTGGCTATGGCTACACCTTC. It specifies CASSCSGTSGYGYTF.

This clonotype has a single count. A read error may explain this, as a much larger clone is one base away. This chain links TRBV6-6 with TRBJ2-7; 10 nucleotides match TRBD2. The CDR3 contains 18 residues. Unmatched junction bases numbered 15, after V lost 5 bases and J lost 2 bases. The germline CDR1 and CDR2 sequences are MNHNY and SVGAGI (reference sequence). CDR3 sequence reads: CASSDIGNSGRHTYEQYF. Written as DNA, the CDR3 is TGTGCCAGCAGTGATATCGGGAATAGCGGGAGGCACACCTACGAGCAGTACTTC.

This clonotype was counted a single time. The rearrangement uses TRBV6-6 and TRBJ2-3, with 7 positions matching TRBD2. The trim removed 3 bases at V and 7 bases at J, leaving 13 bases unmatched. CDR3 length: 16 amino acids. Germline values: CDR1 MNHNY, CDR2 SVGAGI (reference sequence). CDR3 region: CASSYGLSGGTYTQYF. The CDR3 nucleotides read TGTGCCAGCAGTTATGGACTATCGGGGGGTACATATACGCAGTATTTT.

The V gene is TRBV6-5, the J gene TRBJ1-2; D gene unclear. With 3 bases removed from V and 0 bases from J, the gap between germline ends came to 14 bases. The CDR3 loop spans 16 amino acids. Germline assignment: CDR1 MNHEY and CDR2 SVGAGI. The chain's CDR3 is CASSYSSCRTNYGYTF. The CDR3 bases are TGTGCCAGCAGTTATAGTTCCTGTAGAACTAACTATGGCTACACCTTC.

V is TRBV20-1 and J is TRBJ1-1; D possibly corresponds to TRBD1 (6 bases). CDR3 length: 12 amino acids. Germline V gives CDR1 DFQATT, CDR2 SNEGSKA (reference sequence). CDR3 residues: CRQGHANTECFF. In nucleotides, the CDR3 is TGCAGACAGGGCCATGCGAACACTGAATGTTTCTTT.

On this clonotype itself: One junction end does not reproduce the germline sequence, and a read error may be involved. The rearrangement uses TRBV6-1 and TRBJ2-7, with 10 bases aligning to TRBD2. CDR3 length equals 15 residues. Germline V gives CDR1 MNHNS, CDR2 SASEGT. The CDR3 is CANSALAGNFYEQYF. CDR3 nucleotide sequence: TGTGCCAACAGTGCACTAGCGGGAAATTTCTACGAGCAGTACTTC.

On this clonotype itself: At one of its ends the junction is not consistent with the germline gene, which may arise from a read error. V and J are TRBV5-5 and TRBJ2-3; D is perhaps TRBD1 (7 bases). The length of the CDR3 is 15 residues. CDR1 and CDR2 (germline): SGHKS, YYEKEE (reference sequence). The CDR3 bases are TGTGCCATCTGCTTGGAGGGGGCCAGCACAGATATGCAGTATTTT. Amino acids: CAICLEGASTDMQYF.

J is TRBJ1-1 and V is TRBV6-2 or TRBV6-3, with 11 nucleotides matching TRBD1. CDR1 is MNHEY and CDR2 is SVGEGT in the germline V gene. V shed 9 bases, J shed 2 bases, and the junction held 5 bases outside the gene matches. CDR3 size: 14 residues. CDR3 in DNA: TGTGCCAGAAGGACAGGGGGCATTAACACTGAAGCTTTCTTT. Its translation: CARRTGGINTEAFF.

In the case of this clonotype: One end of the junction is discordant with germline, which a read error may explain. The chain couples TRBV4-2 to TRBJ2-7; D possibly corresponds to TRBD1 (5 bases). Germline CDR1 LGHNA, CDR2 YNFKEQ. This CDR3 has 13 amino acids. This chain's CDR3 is CATSQDRGYEQHF. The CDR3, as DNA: TGTGCCACCAGCCAAGATAGGGGTTACGAGCAGCACTTC.

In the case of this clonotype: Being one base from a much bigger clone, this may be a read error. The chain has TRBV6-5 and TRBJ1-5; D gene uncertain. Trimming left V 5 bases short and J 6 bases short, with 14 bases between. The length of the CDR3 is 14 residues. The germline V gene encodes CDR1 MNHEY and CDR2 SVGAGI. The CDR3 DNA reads TGTGCCAGCAGTCAAGAGGGAGGTGGTCAGCCCCAGCATTTT. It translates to CASSQEGGGQPQHF.

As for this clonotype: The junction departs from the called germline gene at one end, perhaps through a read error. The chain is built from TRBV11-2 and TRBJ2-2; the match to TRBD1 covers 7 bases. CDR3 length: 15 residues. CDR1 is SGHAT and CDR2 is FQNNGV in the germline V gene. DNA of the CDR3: TGTGTCAGCAGCTCGACAGGGATAGTTACCGGTGAGTTGTTTTTT. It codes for CVSSSTGIVTGELFF.

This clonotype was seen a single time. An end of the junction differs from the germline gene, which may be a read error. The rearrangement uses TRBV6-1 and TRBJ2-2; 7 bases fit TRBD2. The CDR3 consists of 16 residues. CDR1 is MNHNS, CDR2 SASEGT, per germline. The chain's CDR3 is CASSPGTSGWSGKLFF. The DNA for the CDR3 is TGTGCTAGCAGCCCCGGGACCTCGGGCTGGAGCGGGAAGCTGTTTTTT.

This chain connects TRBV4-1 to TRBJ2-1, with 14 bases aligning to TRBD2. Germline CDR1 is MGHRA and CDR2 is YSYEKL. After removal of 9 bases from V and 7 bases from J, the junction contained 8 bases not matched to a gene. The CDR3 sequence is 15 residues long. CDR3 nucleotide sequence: TGCGCCAGAAGTCAGGGACTAGCGGGAGTAAATGAGCAGTTCTTC. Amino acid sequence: CARSQGLAGVNEQFF.

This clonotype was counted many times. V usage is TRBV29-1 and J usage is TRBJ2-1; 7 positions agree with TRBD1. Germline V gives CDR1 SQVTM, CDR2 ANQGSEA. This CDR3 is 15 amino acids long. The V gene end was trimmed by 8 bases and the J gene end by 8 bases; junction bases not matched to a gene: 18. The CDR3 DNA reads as TGCAGCTTCCCCCGTAGGGACAGAGCCATAGATGAGCAGTTCTTC. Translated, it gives CSFPRRDRAIDEQFF.

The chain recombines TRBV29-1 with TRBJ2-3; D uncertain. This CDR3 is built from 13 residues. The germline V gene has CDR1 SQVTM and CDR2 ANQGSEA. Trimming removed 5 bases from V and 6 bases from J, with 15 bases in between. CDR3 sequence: CSVNGGLGDTQYF. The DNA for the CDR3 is TGCAGCGTTAACGGTGGGTTAGGGGATACGCAGTATTTT.